The source of this TCR beta chain is a study of radiation and T cells in renal cell carcinoma. The time point denotes: blood 2 weeks post-SBRT. Treatment indicated: 15 Gy SBRT to primary tumor, nephrectomy 4 weeks later. Blood was sampled at baseline, 2 weeks and 4 weeks after SBRT. This renal cell carcinoma was of the clear cell type. V lost 6 bases and J 8 bases, leaving 14 bases between the germline ends. CDR1 and CDR2 from the germline V gene are MNHNY and SVGAGI (reference sequence). CDR3 length: 13 amino acids. Whole-study results and caveats: Top tumor clonotypes rose in blood 2 weeks post-radiation, then contracted.

In regard to this clone: Its antigen remains unidentified.

Using immunoSEQ multiplex PCR, the repertoire was profiled, and TCRdb retains in-frame clones only, with some absent. The sample has about 130,000 clones, 80% to 90% seen once. The sample consisted of blood, taken from a patient whose treatment included radiotherapy and nephrectomy. This chain uses TRBV6-6 with TRBJ2-4, with D perhaps TRBD2 (5 bases). The sequence was obtained from a woman aged 55 to 70 with renal cell carcinoma. The CDR3 DNA reads TGTGCCAGCAGACACCCGACGGGGTACATTCAGTACTTC. Encoded protein: CASRHPTGYIQYF.